A selection of T cell receptor beta chains follows, all from one sample in a study of shared T cell receptors in the human thymus. Repertoires were generated with immunoSEQ multiplex PCR, while TCRdb's copy carries only in-frame clones and drops some. The data contain roughly 500,000 clones, 75% to 80% of them singletons. The sample was also linked to a second study, of human thymus T cells.

What was sequenced was thymocytes. Receptors were obtained from a boy under two years old with a congenital heart defect. CDR3s include the opening cysteine and the closing phenylalanine or tryptophan. The order of the fields is clone size, D gene, V gene, J gene, CDR3 protein, CDR3 DNA. A D gene is named only where the DNA matches it firmly. The size of a clone is reported for some rows only, either as once, few or many, or as a class for expanded clones.

once	TRBD1	TRBV6-1	TRBJ2-7	CASSPKQGKIGEQYF	TGTGCCAGCAGCCCTAAACAGGGGAAGATCGGCGAGCAGTACTTC
.	TRBD1	TRBV28	TRBJ2-6	CASSSRTGGFLSSGANVLTF	TGTGCCAGCAGTTCCCGGACAGGGGGGTTCCTTAGCTCTGGGGCCAACGTCCTGACTTTC
.	.	TRBV6-5	TRBJ2-7	CASRPLRASYEQYF	TGTGCCAGCCGCCCCCTGAGGGCCTCCTACGAGCAGTACTTC
.	.	TRBV10-3	TRBJ1-1	CATFLGGNTEAFF	TGTGCCACCTTTCTAGGGGGGAACACTGAAGCTTTCTTT
.	TRBD2	TRBV5-4	TRBJ2-7	CASSLVGGGPYEQYF	TGTGCCAGCAGCTTGGTCGGCGGGGGACCCTACGAGCAGTACTTC
.	TRBD2	TRBV27	TRBJ2-7	CASSTRLAVGEQYF	TGTGCCAGCAGTACCCGACTAGCCGTGGGGGAGCAGTACTTC
.	.	TRBV2	TRBJ2-7	CASSEPGLSTYEQYF	TGTGCCAGCAGTGAACCGGGACTTTCAACCTACGAGCAGTACTTC
few	.	TRBV25-1	TRBJ2-2	CASSDRLATTNTGELFF	TGTGCCAGCAGTGATCGCCTAGCGACGACCAACACCGGGGAGCTGTTTTTT
once	.	TRBV19	TRBJ2-1	CASSILVGEQISSYNEQFF	TGTGCCAGTAGTATCCTCGTTGGGGAGCAGATTAGCTCCTACAATGAGCAGTTCTTC
.	.	TRBV27	TRBJ2-3	CASSGDRDFTDTQYF	TGTGCCAGCAGTGGAGACCGGGACTTCACAGATACGCAGTATTTT
.	.	TRBV30	TRBJ2-2	CAWRLRPRVNVSGQPTGELFF	TGTGCCTGGAGACTCCGGCCCAGGGTAAATGTTAGCGGCCAACCCACCGGGGAGCTGTTTTTT
.	TRBD1	TRBV5-1	TRBJ2-1	CASSLDRGLADSYNEQFF	TGCGCCAGCAGCTTGGACAGGGGGCTGGCGGACTCCTACAATGAGCAGTTCTTC
.	.	TRBV7-4	TRBJ1-2	CASSLLNLRFGYTF	TGTGCCAGCAGCCTCTTGAATTTACGGTTTGGCTACACCTTC
few	.	TRBV7-6	TRBJ1-2	CASSLAHAGDEDGYTF	TGTGCCAGCAGCTTAGCTCACGCAGGGGACGAGGATGGCTACACCTTC
.	.	TRBV11-2	TRBJ2-3	CASSLAAGKGYTQYF	TGTGCCAGCAGCTTAGCGGCAGGGAAAGGGTATACGCAGTATTTT
.	TRBD2	TRBV6-5	TRBJ2-7	CASSYSQREVGEQYF	TGTGCCAGCAGTTACTCCCAGCGGGAGGTCGGCGAGCAGTACTTC
.	.	TRBV7-3	TRBJ2-1	CASSPCRGAAYNEQFF	TGTGCCAGCAGCCCCTGTCGGGGGGCTGCCTACAATGAGCAGTTCTTC
.	TRBD2	TRBV27	TRBJ2-3	CASSAELGTSGTPSTDTQYF	TGTGCCAGCAGTGCAGAGCTAGGGACTAGCGGGACTCCTAGCACAGATACGCAGTATTTT
.	.	TRBV2	TRBJ1-2	CEGESGYTF	TGTGAAGGGGAATCTGGCTACACCTTC
.	TRBD2	TRBV28	TRBJ2-3	CASSLGTSGRWRDTQYF	TGTGCCAGCAGTTTAGGGACTAGCGGGAGATGGCGAGATACGCAGTATTTT
.	.	TRBV2	TRBJ1-2	CASPLGLNYGYTF	TGTGCCAGCCCCCTGGGCCTAAACTATGGCTACACCTTC
.	TRBD1	TRBV5-6	TRBJ2-7	CASSLYRDRVEQYF	TGTGCCAGCAGCTTATACCGGGACAGGGTCGAGCAGTACTTC
.	TRBD2	TRBV7-2	TRBJ2-1	CASSPERTSGRAYNEQFF	TGTGCCAGCAGCCCGGAAAGGACTAGCGGGAGAGCCTACAATGAGCAGTTCTTC
once	TRBD1	TRBV29-1	TRBJ2-7	CSVAWDRGYYEQYF	TGCAGCGTTGCGTGGGACAGAGGCTACTACGAGCAGTACTTC
.	.	TRBV25-1	TRBJ2-1	CASSDPRRDNEQFF	TGTGCCAGCAGTGACCCCCGGCGGGATAATGAGCAGTTCTTC
.	.	TRBV15	TRBJ2-1	CATSSADRPLKYNEQFF	TGTGCCACCAGCAGCGCCGACAGGCCCCTTAAGTACAATGAGCAGTTCTTC
.	.	TRBV7-9	TRBJ1-3	CASSLFTVGKFGNTIYF	TGTGCCAGCAGCTTATTCACGGTGGGCAAGTTTGGAAACACCATATATTTT
.	TRBD2	TRBV4-1	TRBJ2-1	CASSQDRETSSEQFF	TGCGCCAGCAGCCAAGATCGGGAGACTAGCAGTGAGCAGTTCTTC
.	TRBD2	TRBV10-2	TRBJ2-2	CASRATWTSGSFTGELFF	TGCGCCAGCAGGGCGACTTGGACTAGCGGGAGTTTCACCGGGGAGCTGTTTTTT
.	.	TRBV6-5	TRBJ1-4	CASSYGGEKLFF	TGTGCCAGCAGTTACGGGGGCGAAAAACTGTTTTTT
.	TRBD2	TRBV27	TRBJ2-7	CASSPFGLAGGPQPPDEQYF	TGTGCCAGCAGTCCCTTCGGACTAGCGGGAGGCCCCCAACCTCCCGACGAGCAGTACTTC
once	TRBD2	TRBV7-9	TRBJ2-2	CASSSHSLAGGTGELFF	TGTGCCAGCAGCTCGCATTCTCTAGCGGGAGGTACCGGGGAGCTGTTTTTT
.	.	TRBV14	TRBJ1-2	CASSRYKTGLGGYTF	TGTGCCAGCAGCCGATATAAGACAGGCCTCGGGGGCTACACCTTC
.	TRBD1	TRBV27	TRBJ1-4	CASSPQGAEEKLFF	TGTGCCAGCAGTCCACAGGGGGCAGAAGAAAAACTGTTTTTT
once	TRBD1	TRBV6-1	TRBJ2-2	CASSRTGHTGELFF	TGTGCCAGCAGTCGGACAGGGCATACCGGGGAGCTGTTTTTT
once	TRBD1	TRBV27	TRBJ2-2	CASSSGQGAAGELFF	TGTGCCAGCAGTTCGGGACAGGGGGCAGCCGGGGAGCTGTTTTTT
few	TRBD1	TRBV15	TRBJ1-5	CATSRDSEGARLQPQHF	TGTGCCACCAGCAGAGATTCAGAGGGGGCGAGACTTCAGCCCCAGCATTTT
.	.	TRBV9	TRBJ1-2	CASSVQLGGMGGYTF	TGTGCCAGCAGCGTTCAGCTGGGGGGGATGGGCGGCTACACCTTC
.	TRBD2	TRBV29-1	TRBJ2-5	CSVRTSVETQYF	TGCAGCGTCCGGACTAGCGTCGAGACCCAGTACTTC
.	TRBD1	TRBV7-9	TRBJ2-4	CASSQGAAKNIQYF	TGTGCCAGCAGCCAGGGGGCAGCCAAAAACATTCAGTACTTC
few	.	TRBV5-1	TRBJ2-5	CASSLAKETQYF	TGCGCCAGCAGCTTGGCTAAAGAGACCCAGTACTTC
.	.	TRBV4-3	TRBJ2-5	CASSQDPLGGMVAETQYF	TGCGCCAGCAGCCAAGACCCCCTTGGCGGGATGGTTGCAGAGACCCAGTACTTC
.	.	TRBV7-2	TRBJ2-7	CASSNDCLYEQYF	TGTGCCAGCAGCAATGACTGTCTCTACGAGCAGTACTTC
once	TRBD2	TRBV14	TRBJ2-1	CASSQEYPSGRSPYNEQFF	TGTGCCAGCAGCCAAGAATATCCTAGCGGGAGAAGCCCCTACAATGAGCAGTTCTTC
.	.	TRBV28	TRBJ1-5	CASSFPNSNQPQHF	TGTGCCAGCAGTTTCCCCAATAGCAATCAGCCCCAGCATTTT
.	.	TRBV29-1	TRBJ1-1	CSVEEVHQGMGANTEAFF	TGCAGCGTTGAAGAAGTACACCAGGGAATGGGGGCCAACACTGAAGCTTTCTTT
.	.	TRBV2	TRBJ2-2	CASSESGTQNTGELFF	TGTGCCAGCAGCGAATCCGGGACTCAGAACACCGGGGAGCTGTTTTTT
few	.	TRBV7-8	TRBJ1-2	CASSALRTNYGYTF	TGTGCCAGCAGCGCCCTAAGAACTAACTATGGCTACACCTTC
.	TRBD1	TRBV30	TRBJ2-5	CAHRGRDRGSVYF	TGTGCCCACAGGGGCCGGGACAGGGGATCAGTGTACTTC
once	TRBD1	TRBV27	TRBJ2-2	CASSARDRAFDTGELFF	TGTGCCAGCAGTGCCCGGGACAGGGCCTTTGACACCGGGGAGCTGTTTTTT
.	.	TRBV4-3	TRBJ2-7	CASSQDRGTAYEQYF	TGCGCCAGCAGCCAAGATAGGGGGACGGCCTACGAGCAGTACTTC
.	.	TRBV15	TRBJ1-1	CATSFTGLAAVREAFF	TGTGCCACCAGCTTCACGGGACTCGCCGCGGTAAGGGAAGCTTTCTTT
few	.	TRBV23-1	TRBJ1-3	CASSQMNRDPGNTIYF	TGCGCCAGCAGTCAAATGAACAGGGATCCGGGAAACACCATATATTTT
.	TRBD2	TRBV4-3	TRBJ2-5	CASSQDVGLAGETQYF	TGCGCCAGCAGCCAAGATGTAGGACTAGCGGGAGAGACCCAGTACTTC
.	.	TRBV4-2	TRBJ1-5	CASSQDLLGAGAGQPQHF	TGTGCCAGCAGCCAAGATCTTTTAGGGGCGGGGGCCGGTCAGCCCCAGCATTTT
.	.	TRBV4-3	TRBJ2-1	CASSQDPVHNEQFF	TGCGCCAGCAGCCAAGATCCCGTCCACAATGAGCAGTTCTTC
.	.	TRBV9	TRBJ2-7	CASSEGCGSRRIHEQYF	TGTGCCAGCAGCGAGGGGTGCGGCTCACGCAGGATACACGAGCAGTACTTC
.	TRBD1	TRBV5-6	TRBJ2-3	CASSLETGLADTQYF	TGTGCCAGCAGCTTAGAGACAGGGCTAGCAGATACGCAGTATTTT